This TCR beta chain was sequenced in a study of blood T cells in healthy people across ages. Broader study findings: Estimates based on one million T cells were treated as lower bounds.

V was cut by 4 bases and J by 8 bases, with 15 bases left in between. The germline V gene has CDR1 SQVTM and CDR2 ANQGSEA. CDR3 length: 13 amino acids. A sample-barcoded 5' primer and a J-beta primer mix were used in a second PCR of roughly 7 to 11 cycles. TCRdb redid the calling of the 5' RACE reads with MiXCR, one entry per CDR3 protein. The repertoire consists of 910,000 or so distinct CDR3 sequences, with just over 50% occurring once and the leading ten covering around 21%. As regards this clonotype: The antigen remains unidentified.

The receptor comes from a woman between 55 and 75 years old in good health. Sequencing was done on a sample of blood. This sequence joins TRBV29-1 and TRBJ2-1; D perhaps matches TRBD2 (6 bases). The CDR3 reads CSVVRDLGDEQFF. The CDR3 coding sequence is TGCAGCGTTGTGCGGGACTTAGGCGATGAGCAGTTCTTC.